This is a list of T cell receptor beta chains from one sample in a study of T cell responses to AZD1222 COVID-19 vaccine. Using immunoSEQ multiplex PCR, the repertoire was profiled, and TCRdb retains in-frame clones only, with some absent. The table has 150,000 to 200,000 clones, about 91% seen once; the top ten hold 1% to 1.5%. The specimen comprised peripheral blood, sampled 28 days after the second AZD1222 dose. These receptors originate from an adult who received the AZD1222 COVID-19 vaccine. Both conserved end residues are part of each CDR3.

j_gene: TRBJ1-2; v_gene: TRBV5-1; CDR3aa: CASSLRQGEVYGYTF
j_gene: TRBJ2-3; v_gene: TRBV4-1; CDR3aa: CASSLQGGDTQYF
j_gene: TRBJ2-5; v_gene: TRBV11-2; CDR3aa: CASSYQETQYF
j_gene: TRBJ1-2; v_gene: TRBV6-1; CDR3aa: CASSESDSWYGYTF
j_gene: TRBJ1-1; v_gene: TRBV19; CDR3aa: CASSAGARYTEAFF
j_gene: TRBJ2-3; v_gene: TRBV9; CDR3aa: CASSSRLAGGNTDTQYF
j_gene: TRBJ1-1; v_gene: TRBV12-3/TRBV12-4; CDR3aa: CASSLGRGTEAFF
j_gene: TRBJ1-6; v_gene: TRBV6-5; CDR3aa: CASSRLSYNSPLHF
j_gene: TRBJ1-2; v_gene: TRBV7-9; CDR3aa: CASSFNRDRGSYGYTF
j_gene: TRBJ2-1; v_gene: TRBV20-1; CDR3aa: CSAPQPIQQFF
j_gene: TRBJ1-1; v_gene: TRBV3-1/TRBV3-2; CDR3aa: CASSQRTGGNTEAFF
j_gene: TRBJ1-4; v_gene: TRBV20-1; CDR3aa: CSASSTAQNEKLFF
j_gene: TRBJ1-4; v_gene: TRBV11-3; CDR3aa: CASSRGGPNEKLFF
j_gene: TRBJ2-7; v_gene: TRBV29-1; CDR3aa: CSVGAAVPYEQYF
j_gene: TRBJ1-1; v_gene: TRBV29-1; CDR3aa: CSVVPGQGGTEAFF
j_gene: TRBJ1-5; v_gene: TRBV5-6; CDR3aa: CASSLDSNQPQHF
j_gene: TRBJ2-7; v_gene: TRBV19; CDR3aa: CASSVQGQGNEQYF
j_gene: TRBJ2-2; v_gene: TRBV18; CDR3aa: CASSPRQADTGELFF
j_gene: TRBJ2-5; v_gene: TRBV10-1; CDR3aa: CASSDRGRETQYF
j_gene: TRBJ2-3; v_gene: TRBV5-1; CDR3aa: CASSPRRGDTQYF
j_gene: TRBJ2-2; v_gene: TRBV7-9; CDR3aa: CASNRQGGNTGELFF
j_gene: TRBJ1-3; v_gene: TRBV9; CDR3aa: CASSPSGGPGNTIYF
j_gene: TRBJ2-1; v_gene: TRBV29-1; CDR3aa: CSVRSGLTGNEQFF
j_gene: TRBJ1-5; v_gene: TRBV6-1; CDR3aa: CASSDTWNQPQHF
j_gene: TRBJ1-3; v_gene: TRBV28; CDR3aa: CASSLGEAGLHAGNTIYF
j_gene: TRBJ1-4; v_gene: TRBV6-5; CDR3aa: CASRSDYSGEKLFF
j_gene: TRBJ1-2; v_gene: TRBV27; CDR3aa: CASSFGGGFGYTF
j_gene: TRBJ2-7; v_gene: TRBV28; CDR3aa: CASSPPGQGTYEQYF
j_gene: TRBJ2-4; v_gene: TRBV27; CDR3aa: CASSWDRLGVNIQYF
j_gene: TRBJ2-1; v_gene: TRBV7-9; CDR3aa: CASSQDRAAVGYNEQFF
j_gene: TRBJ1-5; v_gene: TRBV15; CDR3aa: CATSRGRELNQPQHF
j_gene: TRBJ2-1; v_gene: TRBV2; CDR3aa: CASSDSRVVLVPYNEQFF